This TCR beta chain emerged from a study of T cell repertoires in cytomegalovirus infection. About the study: Carrying CMV and the relevant HLA type showed in public TCR beta signatures. Regarding the study as a whole: Adding up the frequency of public TCR beta families identified people who carried CMV plus the relevant HLA. In two of eight donors, the top clonotype was HLA-C-restricted CMV-specific.

TCRdb called the reads again in MiXCR, with one record for every CDR3 protein. The sample shows about 360,000 distinct CDR3 sequences, 15% to 20% of them seen only once. Between the trimmed V and J ends, which lost 4 bases and 5 bases, there was a span of 15 bases. The V gene's germline CDR1 is SEHNR and CDR2 FQNEAQ (reference sequence). CDR3 length: 15 amino acids. This clonotype was seen repeatedly, ten times or more. Its antigen is still unknown. The rearrangement links TRBV7-9 to TRBJ2-1; D not certain. The sample consisted of PBMCs. The origin of this receptor is a human donor in good health (CMV status not recorded). Some clones in this sample may be carry-over from other donors' samples. The CDR3 DNA reads TGTGCCAGCAGCTCCTGGATCGGGCTTAACAATGAGCAGTTCTTC. Translated, it gives CASSSWIGLNNEQFF.